Listed here is a single T cell receptor beta chain. The data originate from a study of control samples from healthy donors and cancer patients. Germline values: CDR1 SNHLY, CDR2 FYNNEI. J gave up 2 bases and V 6 bases, and 4 bases lay outside the gene matches. The CDR3 consists of 15 residues. Some clones are missing from TCRdb's copy, which holds only in-frame ones; the method was immunoSEQ multiplex PCR. The sample lists 150,000 to 200,000 clones; roughly 89% were seen once. V gene TRBV2 combines with J gene TRBJ2-3; 11 bases map to TRBD2. The sequenced sample consisted of blood. The clonotype was recovered from a woman aged 25 to 39 in good health. This chain's CDR3 is CASSLSGGDTDTQYF. The CDR3 DNA is TGTGCCAGCAGCCTTAGCGGGGGGGACACAGATACGCAGTATTTT. Based on the CDR3 plus reference TRBV2 and TRBJ2-3, the full variable domain is EPEVTQTPSHQVTQMGQEVILRCVPISNHLYFYWYRQILGQKVEFLVSFYNNEISEKSEIFDDQFSVERPDGSNFTLKIRSTKLEDSAMYFCASSLSGGDTDTQYFGPGTRLTVL.